A selection of T cell receptor beta chains follows, all from one sample in a study of T cell repertoires in cytomegalovirus infection. TCRdb reanalysed the reads using MiXCR and keeps one entry per CDR3 protein. The sample includes approximately 630,000 distinct CDR3 sequences, roughly 26% of them seen just once. The specimen sequenced was CD8+ T cells from PBMCs. Receptors originate from a human donor in good health (CMV status not recorded). Some clones in this sample may be carry-over from other donors' samples. Both conserved end residues are part of each CDR3. The D gene is left open where the match is weak. Some rows have no size entry. The others give once, few or many, or a class for an expanded clone.

>TRBV28|14|TRBJ1-1|many|-
CASSFHSRNTEAFF
TGTGCCAGCAGTTTTCACAGCCGGAACACTGAAGCTTTCTTT
>TRBV6-5|13|TRBJ2-2|-|-
CASSYEPFGELFF
TGTGCCAGCAGTTACGAACCTTTCGGGGAGCTGTTTTTT
>TRBV12-3/TRBV12-4|12|TRBJ1-1|many|-
CASSFWASEAFF
TGTGCCAGCAGTTTCTGGGCAAGTGAAGCTTTCTTT
>TRBV7-9|16|TRBJ2-5|few|-
CASSHPLTVGLETQYF
TGTGCCAGCAGCCACCCACTGACAGTAGGGTTAGAGACCCAGTACTTC
>TRBV14|13|TRBJ1-1|few|-
CASSHLANTEAFF
TGTGCCAGCAGCCATCTAGCTAACACTGAAGCTTTCTTT
>TRBV7-9|12|TRBJ1-1|few|-
CASSPTRTEAFF
TGTGCCAGCAGCCCAACTAGAACTGAAGCTTTCTTT
>TRBV6-2/TRBV6-3|19|TRBJ2-1|-|TRBD1
CASSYQTGPFIPPYNEQFF
TGTGCCAGCAGTTACCAGACAGGGCCCTTTATTCCACCTTACAATGAGCAGTTCTTC
>TRBV4-3|14|TRBJ1-2|-|-
CASSQDGVSYGYTF
TGCGCCAGCAGCCAAGATGGGGTCAGCTATGGCTACACCTTC
>TRBV7-6|15|TRBJ2-5|-|TRBD1
CASSLGATGGETQYF
TGTGCCAGCAGCTTAGGGGCGACAGGGGGAGAGACCCAGTACTTC
>TRBV5-1|13|TRBJ2-7|-|-
CVSTPTNIYEQYF
TGCGTCAGCACCCCAACAAACATCTACGAGCAGTACTTC
>TRBV10-3|17|TRBJ1-2|many|-
CAISDPVTRSVNYGYTF
TGTGCCATCAGTGACCCCGTCACAAGGTCCGTTAACTATGGCTACACCTTC
>TRBV20-1|13|TRBJ1-2|few|TRBD1
CSATTGDLVSYTF
TGCAGTGCTACTACAGGGGACCTCGTCAGCTACACCTTC
>TRBV6-5|15|TRBJ1-6|-|-
CASSLDILENSPLHF
TGTGCCAGCAGTCTTGACATACTCGAAAATTCACCCCTCCACTTT
>TRBV20-1|13|TRBJ1-5|-|-
CSAREQGLQPQHF
TGCAGTGCTAGAGAACAAGGGCTTCAGCCCCAGCATTTT
>TRBV6-2/TRBV6-3|16|TRBJ2-2|-|-
CASSSSRPTNTGELFF
TGTGCCAGCAGTTCTTCCCGGCCCACGAACACCGGGGAGCTGTTTTTT
>TRBV5-5|15|TRBJ1-1|few|TRBD1
CASSSSGGIDTEAFF
TGTGCCAGCAGCTCCTCAGGGGGCATCGACACTGAAGCTTTCTTT
>TRBV14|14|TRBJ2-7|-|-
CASSQAGVTYEQYF
TGTGCCAGCAGCCAAGCGGGGGTTACCTACGAGCAGTACTTC
>TRBV28|14|TRBJ1-1|-|-
CASRPRQLNTEAFF
TGTGCCAGCAGGCCACGTCAGCTGAACACTGAAGCTTTCTTT
>TRBV7-2|15|TRBJ2-2|-|-
CASSLASLTTGELFF
TGTGCCAGCAGCTTAGCTTCTCTTACCACCGGGGAGCTGTTTTTT
>TRBV11-1|13|TRBJ2-1|-|TRBD2
CASSPGLVTEQFF
TGTGCCAGCAGTCCGGGACTAGTAACTGAGCAGTTCTTC
>TRBV7-9|17|TRBJ2-4|-|TRBD1
CASSYARGLKDKNIQYF
TGTGCCAGCAGCTATGCCAGGGGGCTTAAGGACAAAAACATTCAGTACTTC
>TRBV7-2|16|TRBJ2-1|many|-
CASSYTGYDPYDEQFF
TGTGCCAGCAGCTACACAGGGTATGATCCTTATGATGAGCAGTTCTTC
>TRBV7-9|13|TRBJ1-1|few|-
CASSPEGGGKAFF
TGTGCCAGCAGCCCCGAGGGGGGAGGTAAAGCTTTCTTT
>TRBV5-1|17|TRBJ2-3|-|TRBD2
CASSSSRGRGDRDTQYF
TGCGCCAGCAGCTCCTCTCGCGGGCGGGGGGATAGAGATACGCAGTATTTT
>TRBV27|15|TRBJ1-6|-|-
CASSLSRGYNSPLHF
TGTGCCAGCAGTTTATCGCGAGGGTATAATTCACCCCTCCACTTT
>TRBV5-1|15|TRBJ1-1|many|TRBD1
CASSLWTGGNTEAFF
TGCGCCAGCAGCCTATGGACAGGGGGAAACACTGAAGCTTTCTTT
>TRBV9|16|TRBJ1-1|few|TRBD1
CASSVDGGQPNTEAFF
TGTGCCAGCAGCGTAGATGGGGGACAGCCGAACACTGAAGCTTTCTTT
>TRBV6-5|14|TRBJ1-2|-|TRBD1
CASSYRGQAYGYTF
TGTGCCAGCAGTTACAGGGGACAGGCCTATGGCTACACCTTC
>TRBV10-3|14|TRBJ2-1|-|-
CAISVDREGNEQFF
TGTGCCATCAGTGTGGACAGGGAGGGCAATGAGCAGTTCTTC
>TRBV2|14|TRBJ2-1|-|-
CASSEVGEYNEQFF
TGTGCCAGCAGTGAGGTGGGGGAGTACAATGAGCAGTTCTTC
>TRBV12-3/TRBV12-4|13|TRBJ1-2|many|-
CASSPTEIYGYTF
TGTGCCAGCAGTCCAACAGAAATCTATGGCTACACCTTC
>TRBV29-1|13|TRBJ1-1|-|-
CSVRRLGPAEAFF
TGCAGCGTCCGAAGGTTAGGGCCCGCTGAAGCTTTCTTT
>TRBV12-3/TRBV12-4|13|TRBJ1-4|many|-
CASIAGANEKLFF
TGTGCCAGCATAGCAGGCGCTAATGAAAAACTGTTTTTT
>TRBV5-1|17|TRBJ2-5|-|-
CASSSDFSAARGETQYF
TGCGCCAGCAGCTCGGATTTTTCAGCGGCAAGGGGAGAGACCCAGTACTTC
>TRBV6-5|13|TRBJ1-1|many|-
CASSFIPLTEAFF
TGTGCCAGCAGTTTCATCCCGTTGACTGAAGCTTTCTTT
>TRBV27|11|TRBJ2-7|-|-
CASSFNNEQYF
TGTGCCAGCAGTTTTAACAACGAGCAGTACTTC
>TRBV20-1|14|TRBJ1-2|-|-
CSARDQDKDYGYTF
TGCAGTGCTAGAGACCAGGACAAGGACTATGGCTACACCTTC
>TRBV7-9|15|TRBJ2-2|many|TRBD1
CASSSETGFTGELFF
TGTGCCAGCAGCTCCGAGACAGGGTTCACCGGGGAGCTGTTTTTT
>TRBV7-9|19|TRBJ1-2|few|-
CASSYERTPPSKANYGYTF
TGTGCCAGCAGCTACGAGAGGACCCCTCCATCCAAAGCTAACTATGGCTACACCTTC
>TRBV12-3/TRBV12-4|14|TRBJ1-1|many|-
CASTVGGGGTEAFF
TGTGCCAGCACCGTCGGGGGGGGAGGCACTGAAGCTTTCTTT
>TRBV28|15|TRBJ2-3|few|-
CASSLGARRTDTQYF
TGTGCCAGCAGTTTAGGGGCCAGACGCACAGATACGCAGTATTTT
>TRBV7-6|14|TRBJ2-2|few|-
CASSREWPAGELFF
TGTGCCAGCAGCCGCGAATGGCCAGCCGGGGAGCTGTTTTTT
>TRBV20-1|13|TRBJ2-1|-|-
CSASFVRDNEQFF
TGCAGTGCTAGTTTTGTCAGGGACAATGAGCAGTTCTTC
>TRBV7-8|12|TRBJ2-3|-|-
CASSHPPDTQYF
TGTGCCAGCAGCCACCCACCAGATACGCAGTATTTT
>TRBV4-2|18|TRBJ2-1|-|TRBD2
CASSQDSTSGGYWGEQFF
TGTGCCAGCAGCCAAGATAGTACTAGCGGGGGGTATTGGGGTGAGCAGTTCTTC
>TRBV7-9|15|TRBJ2-7|many|-
CASSLGSPLAYEQYF
TGTGCCAGCAGCTTAGGCAGTCCCTTGGCCTACGAGCAGTACTTC
>TRBV7-6|17|TRBJ1-4|-|-
CASSPSLGTEGGEKLFF
TGTGCCAGCAGCCCTAGTCTCGGGACCGAAGGGGGTGAAAAACTGTTTTTT
>TRBV7-6|14|TRBJ1-5|few|-
CASSTRDGNQPQHF
TGTGCCAGCAGCACACGGGACGGCAATCAGCCCCAGCATTTT